This T cell receptor (beta chain) was sequenced in a study of blood T cell repertoires in COVID-19 (dated by TCRdb to 2018 to 2021). Notes on the research overall: Samples from collaborators originated in the United States, Italy and Spain and spanned both the acute and convalescent phases of COVID-19. The material from the prospective study consisted of cDNA or gDNA derived from T cells, B-cell-depleted T cells, or PBMCs. Deeply sampled blood TCRbeta repertoires from subjects exposed to, actively infected with, or recovered from COVID-19 were included in the dataset. The repertoires were released in a freely available public database intended as a resource for research on the immune response to SARS-CoV-2. Samples were obtained from the ongoing ImmuneRACE study (first 160 participants) and from 950 to 1,500 subjects provided by 6 global collaborators. A de-identified subject ID, COVID-19 status, age in years and sex were almost always included in the sample metadata. Where available, HLA class I and class II types were obtained from metadata supplied by the sample provider rather than from assay-based typing.

The germline V gene (reference sequence) yields SGHKS for CDR1 and YYEKEE for CDR2. The CDR3 goes from the cysteine to the phenylalanine over 14 residues. Here the CDR3 DNA is all that survives: 42 bases in frame from base 1. The trim is 0 bases for V and 8 bases for J, with a gap of 14 bases between the germline ends. Collaborating institutions collected whole blood in K2EDTA tubes following their own protocols. For TCRbeta analysis, collaborator samples were shipped as frozen whole blood, as isolated PBMCs, or as DNA extracted from either sample type. What the authors observed across the whole study: The quantity of clinical and demographic metadata differed by source and by participant and was supplied without curation.

Concerning this clone itself: There is no known antigen for this receptor. It has no much larger one-base neighbor in the sample; base qualities were not kept.

TCRbeta CDR3 regions were amplified from genomic DNA using the immunoSEQ Assay, a bias-controlled multiplex PCR. Per the authors' processing: The number of nucleated cells in each sample was estimated by amplification of reference gene primers within the assay. To quantify the absolute abundance of each unique TCRbeta CDR3 rearrangement, sequence reads were collapsed and filtered. For each sample, productive Simpson clonality was calculated as the square root of Simpson's diversity index across productive rearrangements. In TCRdb, the immuneACCESS table is reduced to in-frame sequences with V and J assigned. These tables do not hold every clone; where another copy was compared, an unresolved V gene accounts for under half, and the others remain unexplained. V, J and clone size reflect that table, while D and trimming were determined from the DNA. Across this sample there are tens of thousands of clones, with more than 80% seen only once. The top ten hold approximately 12% of the sample.

The sequence came from a human donor in a cohort sampled during active COVID-19. The rearranged segments are TRBV5-5 and TRBJ1-2; a tentative D match to TRBD1 spans 5 bases. The sample taken for sequencing was peripheral blood. The nucleotide sequence reads TGTGCCAGCAGCTTGGTGAGGGGAGGGAACGGCTACACCTTC. Its translation reads: CASSLVRGGNGYTF.